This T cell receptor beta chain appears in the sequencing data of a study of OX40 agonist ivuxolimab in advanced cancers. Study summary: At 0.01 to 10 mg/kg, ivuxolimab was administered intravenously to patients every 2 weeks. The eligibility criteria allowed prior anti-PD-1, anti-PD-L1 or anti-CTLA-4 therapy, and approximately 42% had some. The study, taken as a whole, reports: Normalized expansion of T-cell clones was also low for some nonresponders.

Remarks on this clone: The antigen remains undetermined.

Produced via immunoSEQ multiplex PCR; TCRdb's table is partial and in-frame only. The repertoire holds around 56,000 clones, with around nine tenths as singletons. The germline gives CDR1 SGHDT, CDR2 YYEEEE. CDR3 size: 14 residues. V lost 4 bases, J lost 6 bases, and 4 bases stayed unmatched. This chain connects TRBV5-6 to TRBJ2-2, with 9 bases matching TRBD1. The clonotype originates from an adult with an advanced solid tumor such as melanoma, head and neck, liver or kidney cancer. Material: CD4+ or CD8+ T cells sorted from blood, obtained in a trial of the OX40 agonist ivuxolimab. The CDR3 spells CASSPGTGPGELFF. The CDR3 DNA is TGTGCCAGCAGCCCCGGGACAGGGCCCGGGGAGCTGTTTTTT.